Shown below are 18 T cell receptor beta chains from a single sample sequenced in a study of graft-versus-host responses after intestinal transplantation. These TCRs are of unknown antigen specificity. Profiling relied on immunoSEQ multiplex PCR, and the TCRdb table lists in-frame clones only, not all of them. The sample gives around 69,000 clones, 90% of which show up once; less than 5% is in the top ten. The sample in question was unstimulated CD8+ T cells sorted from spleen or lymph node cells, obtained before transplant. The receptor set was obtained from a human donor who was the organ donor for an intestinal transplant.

Here the CDR3 reads CASSLGTSGTDTQYF. For the CDR3, the DNA is TGTGCCAGCAGCCTGGGGACTTCAGGCACAGATACGCAGTATTTT. V gene TRBV7-3 combines with J gene TRBJ2-3, with D maybe TRBD2 (6 bases). Germline V gene data show CDR1 as SGHTA and CDR2 as FQGTGA. There are 15 residues in the CDR3. Trimming took off 5 bases at V and 1 base at J, with 13 bases between the two ends.

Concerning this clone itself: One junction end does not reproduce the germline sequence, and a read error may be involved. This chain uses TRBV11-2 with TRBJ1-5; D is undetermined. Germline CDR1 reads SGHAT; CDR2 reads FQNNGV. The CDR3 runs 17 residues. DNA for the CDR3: TGTGCCAGCAGCTTAGGGTATGACACACTTCCTGATCAGTCCCAGCATTTT. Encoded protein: CASSLGYDTLPDQSQHF.

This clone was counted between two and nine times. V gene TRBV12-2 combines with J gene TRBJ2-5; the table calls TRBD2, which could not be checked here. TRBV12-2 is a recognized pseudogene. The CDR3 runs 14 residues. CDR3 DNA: TGTGCAAGTCGCCCCCTAGCGGGGGGAGAGACCCAGTACTTC. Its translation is CASRPLAGGETQYF.

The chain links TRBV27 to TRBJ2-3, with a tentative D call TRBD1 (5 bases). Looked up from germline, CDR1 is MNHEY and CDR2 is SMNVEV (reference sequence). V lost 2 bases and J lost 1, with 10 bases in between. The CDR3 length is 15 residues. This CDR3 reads CASSLVGLGTDTQYF. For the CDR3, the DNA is TGTGCCAGCAGTTTAGTGGGGCTGGGCACAGATACGCAGTATTTT.

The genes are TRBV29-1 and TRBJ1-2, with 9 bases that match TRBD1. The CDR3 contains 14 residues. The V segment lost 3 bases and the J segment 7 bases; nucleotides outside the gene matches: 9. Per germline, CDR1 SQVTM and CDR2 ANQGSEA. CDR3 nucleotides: TGCAGCGTTGATTGGGGACAGGGAGTAGGTGGCTACACCTTC. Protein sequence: CSVDWGQGVGGYTF.

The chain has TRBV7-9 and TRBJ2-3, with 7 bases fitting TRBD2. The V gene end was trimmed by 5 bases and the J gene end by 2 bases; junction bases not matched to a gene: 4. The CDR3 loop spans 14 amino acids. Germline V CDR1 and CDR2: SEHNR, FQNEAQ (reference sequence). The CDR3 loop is CASSGTTDTDTQYF. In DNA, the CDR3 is TGTGCCAGCAGCGGGACTACAGACACAGATACGCAGTATTTT.

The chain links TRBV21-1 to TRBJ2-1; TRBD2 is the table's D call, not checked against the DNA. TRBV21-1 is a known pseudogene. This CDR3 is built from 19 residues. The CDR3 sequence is CASSPPALMSGGHYNEQFF. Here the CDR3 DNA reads TGTGCCAGCAGCCCTCCCGCCTTAATGAGCGGGGGGCACTACAATGAGCAGTTCTTC.

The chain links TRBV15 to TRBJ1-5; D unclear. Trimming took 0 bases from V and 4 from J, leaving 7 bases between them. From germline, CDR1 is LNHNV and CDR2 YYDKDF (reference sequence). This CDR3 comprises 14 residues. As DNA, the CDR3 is TGTGCCACCAGCAGAGATCTCAGTAATCAGCCCCAGCATTTT. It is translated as CATSRDLSNQPQHF.

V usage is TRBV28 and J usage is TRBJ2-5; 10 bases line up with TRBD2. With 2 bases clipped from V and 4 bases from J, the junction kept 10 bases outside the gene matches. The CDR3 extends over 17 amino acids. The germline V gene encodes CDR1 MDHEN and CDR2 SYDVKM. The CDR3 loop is CASSLRLAGARGETQYF. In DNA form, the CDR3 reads TGTGCCAGCAGTTTAAGGCTAGCGGGGGCCAGGGGAGAGACCCAGTACTTC.

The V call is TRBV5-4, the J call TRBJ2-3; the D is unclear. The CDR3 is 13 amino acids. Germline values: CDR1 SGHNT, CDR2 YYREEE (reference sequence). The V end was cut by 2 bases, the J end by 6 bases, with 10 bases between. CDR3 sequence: CASSLEPRDTQYF. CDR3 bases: TGTGCCAGCAGCTTAGAACCGAGGGATACGCAGTATTTT. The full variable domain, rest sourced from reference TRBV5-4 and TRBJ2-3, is ETGVTQSPTHLIKTRGQQVTLRCSSQSGHNTVSWYQQALGQGPQFIFQYYREEENGRGNFPPRFSGLQFPNYSSELNVNALELDDSALYLCASSLEPRDTQYFGPGTRLTVL.

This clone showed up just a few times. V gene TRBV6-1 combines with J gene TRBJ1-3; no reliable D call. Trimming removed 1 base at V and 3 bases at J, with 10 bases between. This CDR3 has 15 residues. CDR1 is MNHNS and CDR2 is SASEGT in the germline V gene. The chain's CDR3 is CASSEEEGSGNTIYF. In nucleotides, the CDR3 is TGTGCCAGCAGTGAAGAGGAGGGAAGTGGAAACACCATATATTTT.

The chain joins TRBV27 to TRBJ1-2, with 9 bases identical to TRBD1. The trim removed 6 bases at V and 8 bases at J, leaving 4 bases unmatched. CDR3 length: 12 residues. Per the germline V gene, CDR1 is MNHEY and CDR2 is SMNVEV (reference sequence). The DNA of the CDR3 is TGTGCCAGCAGGGACAGGGGAGACGGCTACACCTTC. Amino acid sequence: CASRDRGDGYTF.

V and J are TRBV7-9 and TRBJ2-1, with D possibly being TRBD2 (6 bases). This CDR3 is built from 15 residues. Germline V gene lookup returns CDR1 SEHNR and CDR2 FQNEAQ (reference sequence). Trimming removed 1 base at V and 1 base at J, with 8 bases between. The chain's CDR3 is CASSLVGGSYNEQFF. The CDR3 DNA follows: TGTGCCAGCAGCTTAGTCGGGGGATCCTACAATGAGCAGTTCTTC.

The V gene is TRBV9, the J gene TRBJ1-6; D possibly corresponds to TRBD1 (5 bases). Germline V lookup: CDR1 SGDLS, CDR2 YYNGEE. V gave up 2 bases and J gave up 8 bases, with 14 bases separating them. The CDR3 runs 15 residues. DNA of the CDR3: TGTGCCAGCAGCGTTGGGACTACGGAATATTCACCCCTCCACTTT. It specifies CASSVGTTEYSPLHF.

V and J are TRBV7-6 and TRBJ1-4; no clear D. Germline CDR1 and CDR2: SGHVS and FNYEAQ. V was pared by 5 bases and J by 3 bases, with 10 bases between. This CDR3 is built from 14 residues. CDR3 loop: CASSPQIPNEKLFF. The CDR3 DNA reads TGTGCCAGCAGCCCACAGATTCCTAATGAAAAACTGTTTTTT.

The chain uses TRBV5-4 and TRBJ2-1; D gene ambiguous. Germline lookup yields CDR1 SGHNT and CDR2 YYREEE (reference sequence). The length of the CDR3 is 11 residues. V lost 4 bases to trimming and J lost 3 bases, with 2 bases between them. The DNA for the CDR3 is TGTGCCAGCAGCCTCTACAATGAGCAGTTCTTC. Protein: CASSLYNEQFF.

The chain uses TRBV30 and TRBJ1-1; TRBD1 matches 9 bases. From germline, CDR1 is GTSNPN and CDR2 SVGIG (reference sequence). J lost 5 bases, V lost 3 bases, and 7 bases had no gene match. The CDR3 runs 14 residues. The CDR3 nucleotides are TGTGCCTGGAGGGTTGGGACAGGGAGGACTGAAGCTTTCTTT. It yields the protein CAWRVGTGRTEAFF.

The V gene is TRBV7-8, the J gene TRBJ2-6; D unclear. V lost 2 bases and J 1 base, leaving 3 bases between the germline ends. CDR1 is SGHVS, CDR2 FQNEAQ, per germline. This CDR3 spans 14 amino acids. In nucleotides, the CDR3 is TGTGCCAGCAGCTTATCGTCTGGGGCCAACGTCCTGACTTTC. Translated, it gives CASSLSSGANVLTF.